The clone carrying this T cell receptor (beta chain) was seen many times. Its antigen remains unknown. TCRdb re-analysed the reads in MiXCR, keeping a single row per CDR3 protein. The sample shows approximately 1,000,000 distinct CDR3 sequences, around 32% of them seen only once. The data are from a study of T cell repertoires in cytomegalovirus infection. About the study: Indicated by public TCR beta signatures were CMV infection and matching HLA type.

Germline lookup yields CDR1 SGHTA and CDR2 FQGNSA. There are 11 residues in the CDR3. With 3 bases removed from V and 13 bases from J, the gap between germline ends came to 12 bases. Study outcomes and limitations: The response measured ex vivo was dominated by TCR beta clonotypes (HLA-C-restricted and CMV-specific).

Sample: cultured CD8+ T cells from PBMCs, taken from culture after CMV antigen stimulation. This receptor was identified in a human donor in good health (CMV status not recorded). Some clones in this sample may be carry-over from other donors' samples. This sequence joins TRBV7-2 and TRBJ1-2; no clear D gene. The CDR3 sequence: CASSFQAAATF. The CDR3 DNA is TGTGCCAGCAGCTTTCAAGCGGCCGCCACCTTC.